One sample yielded the 27 T cell receptor beta chains listed below, sequenced in a study of T-cell memory formation after mild COVID-19. TCRdb reprocessed the 5' RACE reads via MiXCR and lists one record per CDR3 protein. The table includes nearly 250,000 distinct CDR3 sequences, roughly 15% detected once. The sample comprised PBMCs or a T cell subset sorted from them (not recorded which). The receptors were gathered from an adult woman who had mild COVID-19 (a few samples of this study predate the infection). Cell type and time point are not known.

This chain links TRBV9 with TRBJ2-1; 8 positions agree with TRBD1. Germline CDR1 and CDR2: SGDLS and YYNGEE. The CDR3 extends over 17 amino acids. Trimming took 2 bases from V and 6 from J; bases not matched to a gene: 13. The CDR3 loop is CASSVLAGGLPPNEQFF. CDR3 coding DNA: TGTGCCAGCAGCGTTCTAGCAGGGGGCCTTCCCCCCAATGAGCAGTTCTTC.

The J gene is TRBJ1-2, the V gene TRBV10-3; D possibly corresponds to TRBD1 (5 bases). The V and J ends lost 0 bases and 0 bases respectively, with 8 bases between them. Germline loops: CDR1 ENHRY, CDR2 SYGVKD. The CDR3 covers 15 residues. The CDR3 region has the DNA TGTGCCATCAGTGAGTCGGGGGGTACTAACTATGGCTACACCTTC. It codes for CAISESGGTNYGYTF.

This clonotype has more than one count but fewer than ten. The rearrangement links TRBV5-1 to TRBJ2-5, with 7 positions matching TRBD1. The length of the CDR3 is 15 residues. In germline, CDR1 is SGHRS, CDR2 YFSETQ. The V gene end was trimmed by 2 bases and the J gene end by 5 bases; junction bases not matched to a gene: 9. As DNA, the CDR3 is TGCGCCAGCAGCTTACAGACAGGGTTCGGGGAGACCCAGTACTTC. It encodes CASSLQTGFGETQYF.

This clonotype was seen more than once but under ten times. The chain joins TRBV27 to TRBJ1-3; a weak D match, TRBD1 (6 bases). Trimming pared 4 bases from V and 8 bases from J, leaving 18 bases between. CDR1 and CDR2 from the germline V gene are MNHEY and SMNVEV (reference sequence). This CDR3 has 15 amino acids. CDR3 protein: CASSSIQGIGDTIYF. CDR3 DNA sequence: TGTGCCAGCAGTTCTATACAGGGTATTGGGGACACCATATATTTT.

This clonotype has only a few counts. This chain uses TRBV6-2 or TRBV6-3 with TRBJ1-5; D is unresolved. The germline V gene encodes CDR1 MNHEY and CDR2 SVGEGT. V was trimmed by 8 bases and J by 2 bases, leaving 16 bases between them. This CDR3 is 15 amino acids long. Here the CDR3 reads CASSATSRGNQPQHF. The CDR3 nucleotides are TGTGCCAGCTCAGCGACGTCCAGAGGCAATCAGCCCCAGCATTTT.

The V gene is TRBV2, the J gene TRBJ1-2; possible D gene TRBD1, 5 bases. The CDR3 spans 14 residues. From germline, CDR1 is SNHLY and CDR2 FYNNEI. Trimming removed 5 bases from V and 8 bases from J, with 18 bases in between. CDR3: CASSRGLGGGGYTF. In DNA, the CDR3 is TGTGCCAGCAGTAGAGGACTCGGGGGAGGCGGCTACACCTTC. Looking up the rest from reference TRBV2 and TRBJ1-2 gives the full variable domain: EPEVTQTPSHQVTQMGQEVILRCVPISNHLYFYWYRQILGQKVEFLVSFYNNEISEKSEIFDDQFSVERPDGSNFTLKIRSTKLEDSAMYFCASSRGLGGGGYTFGSGTRLTVV.

This clonotype came up many times. The V gene is TRBV5-1, the J gene TRBJ2-7; 15 bases line up with TRBD2. This CDR3 spans 16 amino acids. With V trimmed by 4 bases and J by 5 bases, 7 bases remained unmatched. CDR1 is SGHRS, CDR2 YFSETQ, per germline. CDR3 nucleotides: TGCGCCAGCAGCGCACCGGGACTAGCGGGAGGCAACGAGCAGTACTTC. Amino acids: CASSAPGLAGGNEQYF.

The rearrangement uses TRBV27 and TRBJ2-5; TRBD1 matches at 7 bases. The length of the CDR3 is 14 residues. J lost 7 bases, V lost 5 bases, and 10 bases had no gene match. Germline V lookup: CDR1 MNHEY, CDR2 SMNVEV (reference sequence). The CDR3 DNA sequence: TGTGCCAGCAGTCGAGGGACAGAGGTTCGGACCCAGTACTTC. Its translation: CASSRGTEVRTQYF.

This clonotype was seen more than once but under ten times. The chain carries TRBV7-2 and TRBJ2-7, with 7 bases that match TRBD2. The CDR3 covers 15 residues. The germline gives CDR1 SGHTA, CDR2 FQGNSA. Trimming at V came to 1 base and at J to 4 bases, leaving 7 bases not matched to a gene. In DNA form, the CDR3 reads TGTGCCAGCAGCTTAGAGCTGGCGGGAGTTTACGAGCAGTACTTC. It translates to CASSLELAGVYEQYF.

The chain links TRBV7-9 to TRBJ1-6; 9 bases align to TRBD1. This CDR3 is built from 15 residues. Looked up from germline, CDR1 is SEHNR and CDR2 is FQNEAQ (reference sequence). V lost 3 bases to trimming and J lost 17 bases; unmatched junction nucleotides: 14. The CDR3 nucleotides are TGTGCCAGCAGCTTTGGTGGGACAGGGCCTCCTGATTTCCACTTT. It is translated as CASSFGGTGPPDFHF.

The genes are TRBV7-8 and TRBJ2-1; D is possibly TRBD2 (6 bases). The V and J ends lost 1 base and 7 bases respectively, with 11 bases between them. The CDR3 sequence is 14 residues long. CDR1 and CDR2 (germline): SGHVS, FQNEAQ. The CDR3 bases are TGTGCCAGCAGCTTAGGCGGGACGGGGAATGAGCAGTTCTTC. It is translated as CASSLGGTGNEQFF.

This clonotype has only a few counts. V gene TRBV4-1 combines with J gene TRBJ1-6, with no clear D. The CDR3 sequence is 15 residues long. The germline V and J ends were trimmed by 0 bases and 7 bases, with 10 bases remaining between them. Germline CDR1 and CDR2: MGHRA and YSYEKL. DNA of the CDR3: TGCGCCAGCAGCCAAGAGGGGATAAGGAATTCACCCCTCCACTTT. Encoded protein: CASSQEGIRNSPLHF.

V usage is TRBV7-9 and J usage is TRBJ2-1, with D possibly matching TRBD2 (7 bases). The CDR3 extends over 14 amino acids. CDR1 is SEHNR, CDR2 FQNEAQ, per germline (reference sequence). Between the trimmed V and J ends, which lost 2 bases and 8 bases, there was a span of 13 bases. This CDR3 is CASSLMGGPDEQFF. The CDR3 DNA reads TGTGCCAGCAGCTTAATGGGGGGGCCGGATGAGCAGTTCTTC.

The J gene is TRBJ2-5, the V gene TRBV6-1, with TRBD1 identical over 9 bases. Germline CDR1 MNHNS, CDR2 SASEGT. The ends lost 6 bases at V and 4 bases at J; junction bases unmatched: 18. The CDR3 runs 18 residues. CDR3 DNA sequence: TGTGCCAGCAGCCAAGGGATCGCGGGACAGGGAAGGAGAGAGACCCAGTACTTC. Its translation: CASSQGIAGQGRRETQYF.

The V gene is TRBV7-9, the J gene TRBJ2-7, with D tentatively TRBD2 (5 bases). Germline V gene sequence: CDR1 SEHNR, CDR2 FQNEAQ (reference sequence). The CDR3 contains 13 residues. The V end lost 7 bases, the J end lost 0 bases, and 10 bases lay between the germline ends. CDR3 sequence: CASTSSGSYEQYF. For the CDR3, the DNA is TGTGCCAGCACCTCCAGCGGCTCCTACGAGCAGTACTTC.

This chain uses TRBV3-1 with TRBJ2-3; 10 positions match TRBD2. V shed 5 bases and J 6 bases; nucleotides not matched to a gene: 14. Germline values: CDR1 LGHDT, CDR2 YNNKEL (reference sequence). This CDR3 comprises 17 residues. CDR3 nucleotides: TGTGCCAGCAGCTTTAGCGGGAGGCTAACTCCAGGGGATACGCAGTATTTT. Amino acid sequence: CASSFSGRLTPGDTQYF.

The rearrangement links TRBV12-3 or TRBV12-4 to TRBJ2-7, with 7 bases fitting TRBD2. With V trimmed by 1 base and J by 5 bases, 5 bases remained unmatched. CDR3 length: 14 residues. CDR3 sequence: CASSLEATSHEQYF. The CDR3 bases are TGTGCCAGCAGTTTAGAGGCGACTAGCCACGAGCAGTACTTC.

The gene calls are TRBV6-5 and TRBJ2-7, with D unclear. The V end lost 4 bases, the J end lost 3 bases, and 7 bases lay between the germline ends. The CDR3 runs to 12 residues. CDR1 is MNHEY, CDR2 SVGAGI, per germline. The CDR3: CASSSNYYEQYF. CDR3 bases: TGTGCCAGCAGTTCCAACTACTACGAGCAGTACTTC.

The chain carries TRBV24-1 and TRBJ2-1; D may be TRBD1 (6 bases). Trimming removed 9 bases from V and 8 bases from J, with 10 bases in between. From germline, CDR1 is KGHDR and CDR2 SFDVKD. The CDR3 length is 11 residues. The CDR3 loop reads CATQQGYEQFF. The CDR3 bases are TGTGCCACCCAACAGGGTTATGAGCAGTTCTTC.

This clonotype was observed a few times. The chain employs TRBV4-3 and TRBJ2-7, with D possibly being TRBD1 (5 bases). CDR1 and CDR2 from the germline V gene are LGHNA and YSLEER. The V gene lost 1 base and the J gene lost 4 bases, with 14 bases spanning the gap. The CDR3 has 15 residues. CDR3 residues: CASSQVSGTGYEQYF. CDR3 DNA: TGCGCCAGCAGCCAAGTCTCCGGCACAGGATACGAGCAGTACTTC.

This clonotype came up many times. V is TRBV29-1 and J is TRBJ1-2, with a tentative D call TRBD1 (6 bases). The CDR3 covers 14 residues. Germline V gives CDR1 SQVTM, CDR2 ANQGSEA. Trimming took off 4 bases at V and 0 bases at J, with 12 bases between the two ends. DNA of the CDR3: TGCAGCGTTGTTCCGGGGGGCACTAACTATGGCTACACCTTC. Its translation is CSVVPGGTNYGYTF.

The chain combines TRBV14 with TRBJ2-1; 10 bases map to TRBD2. The CDR3 runs to 17 residues. CDR1 and CDR2 (germline): SGHDN, FVKESK. The ends lost 0 bases at V and 9 bases at J; junction bases unmatched: 11. The CDR3 region is CASSQDRKLAGFGEQFF. As DNA, the CDR3 is TGTGCCAGCAGCCAAGACCGGAAACTAGCGGGATTCGGTGAGCAGTTCTTC.

This clonotype occurred a few times. The J gene is TRBJ2-2, the V gene TRBV9; 8 positions agree with TRBD1. Germline CDR1 and CDR2: SGDLS and YYNGEE. Trimming removed 2 bases from V and 7 bases from J; junction bases left unmatched: 10. The CDR3 is 16 amino acids. The CDR3 region has the DNA TGTGCCAGCAGCGTGAGGACAGGGAAACTCGACGGGGAGCTGTTTTTT. This codes for CASSVRTGKLDGELFF. Drawing the rest from reference TRBV9 and TRBJ2-2, the complete variable domain is DSGVTQTPKHLITATGQRVTLRCSPRSGDLSVYWYQQSLDQGLQFLIQYYNGEERAKGNILERFSAQQFPDLHSELNLSSLELGDSALYFCASSVRTGKLDGELFFGEGSRLTVL.

This clonotype was counted many times. This sequence joins TRBV7-2 and TRBJ1-5, with 9 bases identical to TRBD1. There are 16 residues in the CDR3. Germline CDR1 and CDR2: SGHTA and FQGNSA. V was pared by 2 bases and J by 2 bases, with 4 bases of the junction left unmatched. DNA for the CDR3: TGTGCCAGCAGCTTAATGGACAGGGGTGGCAATCAGCCCCAGCATTTT. Translation gives CASSLMDRGGNQPQHF.

In its sample, this clonotype was seen a few times. The rearrangement joins TRBV19 to TRBJ1-6, with D perhaps matching TRBD1 (5 bases). V shed 6 bases and J shed 7 bases, with 10 bases lying between them. The germline CDR1 and CDR2 sequences are LNHDA and SQIVND (reference sequence). The CDR3 is 13 residues long. The CDR3 loop reads CASRTVDNSPLHF. CDR3 coding DNA: TGTGCCAGTAGGACAGTCGACAATTCACCCCTCCACTTT.

The CDR3: CASSRQVYSYEQYF. The CDR3 DNA is TGTGCCAGTAGTAGGCAAGTCTACTCCTACGAGCAGTACTTC. The rearrangement joins TRBV19 to TRBJ2-7; D remains ambiguous. Trimming took 4 bases from V and 0 from J, leaving 10 bases between them. From germline, CDR1 is LNHDA and CDR2 SQIVND (reference sequence). The CDR3 contains 14 residues.

This sequence joins TRBV2 and TRBJ2-7, with D possibly TRBD2 on 6 matching bases. Germline V gene data show CDR1 as SNHLY and CDR2 as FYNNEI. V was shortened by 3 bases and J by 6 bases, with 6 bases between the two germline ends. The CDR3 totals 11 residues. The CDR3 DNA reads TGTGCCAGCAGTGAGGGGGGCGAGCAGTACTTC. Translating gives CASSEGGEQYF.